Following are 7 T cell receptor beta chains from one sample sequenced in a study of shared clonotypes between healthy human individuals (dated by TCRdb to about 2020). Receptor amplification or capture employed the immunoSEQ multiplex PCR assay. In TCRdb, the immuneACCESS table is reduced to in-frame sequences with V and J assigned. These tables do not hold every clone; where another copy was compared, an unresolved V gene accounts for under half, and the others remain unexplained. The sample yields about 2.4 million clones; 90% to 95% were counted once. The top ten constitute 0.35% to 0.45% of the sample. Source material: naive CD4+ T cells from PBMCs. The cell subset or site label corresponds to: CD45RA+ positively selected. These receptor sequences come from a man between 18 and 35 years old in good health. Some clones in this sample may be carry-over from other donors' samples.

V gene TRBV27 combines with J gene TRBJ2-5; 10 nucleotides match TRBD2. There are 16 residues in the CDR3. Per the germline V gene, CDR1 is MNHEY and CDR2 is SMNVEV (reference sequence). J gave up 5 bases and V 0 bases, and 6 bases lay outside the gene matches. CDR3 protein: CASSLSLAGVKETQYF. The CDR3 DNA is TGTGCCAGCAGTTTATCGCTAGCGGGAGTCAAGGAGACCCAGTACTTC.

The chain has TRBV7-3 and TRBJ2-1, with TRBD2 identical over 9 bases. The CDR3 totals 18 residues. From germline, CDR1 is SGHTA and CDR2 FQGTGA. The V segment lost 5 bases and the J segment 7 bases; nucleotides outside the gene matches: 18. This CDR3 reads CASSPEVRASGMENEQFF. The CDR3 DNA sequence: TGTGCCAGCAGCCCAGAGGTTCGGGCTAGCGGGATGGAAAATGAGCAGTTCTTC.

The chain carries TRBV6-5 and TRBJ1-2; 8 bases fit TRBD1. CDR1 is MNHEY, CDR2 SVGAGI, per germline. The CDR3 has 14 amino acids. Losses at the gene ends were 6 bases for V and 8 bases for J; bases not matched to a gene: 11. The CDR3 region is CASSRSGTGGGYTF. The CDR3 DNA follows: TGTGCCAGCAGCCGATCCGGGACAGGTGGCGGCTACACCTTC.

CDR3 loop: CASSPQDTDYEQYF. CDR3 DNA sequence: TGCGCCAGCAGCCCCCAGGACACTGACTACGAGCAGTACTTC. The chain carries TRBV4-1 and TRBJ2-7; maybe TRBD1 (5 bases). This CDR3 contains 14 residues. Germline CDR1 reads MGHRA; CDR2 reads YSYEKL. The germline V and J ends were trimmed by 4 bases and 3 bases, with 13 bases remaining between them.

The V and J genes are TRBV15 and TRBJ1-4; D remains unclear. CDR1 and CDR2 (germline): LNHNV, YYDKDF (reference sequence). This CDR3 spans 14 amino acids. V lost 0 bases to trimming and J lost 12 bases, with 14 bases between them. CDR3 sequence reads: CATSRDGQYPELFF. For the CDR3, the DNA is TGTGCCACCAGCAGAGATGGTCAGTACCCTGAACTGTTTTTT.

The V and J genes are TRBV19 and TRBJ1-1; D possibly corresponds to TRBD1 (5 bases). The CDR3 is 14 amino acids. The V end lost 2 bases, the J end lost 5 bases, and 12 bases lay between the germline ends. Germline V gene lookup returns CDR1 LNHDA and CDR2 SQIVND (reference sequence). CDR3 in DNA: TGTGCCAGTAGTATAAACAAATGGGGGACTGAAGCTTTCTTT. Amino acids: CASSINKWGTEAFF.

The chain employs TRBV5-1 and TRBJ2-1; D possibly corresponds to TRBD1 (5 bases). CDR1 and CDR2 from the germline V gene are SGHRS and YFSETQ. Trimming removed 3 bases from V and 10 bases from J, with 14 bases in between. The CDR3 is 13 amino acids. CDR3 region: CASSSEPSGEQFF. In DNA form, the CDR3 reads TGCGCCAGCAGCTCCGAACCCTCAGGGGAGCAGTTCTTC.